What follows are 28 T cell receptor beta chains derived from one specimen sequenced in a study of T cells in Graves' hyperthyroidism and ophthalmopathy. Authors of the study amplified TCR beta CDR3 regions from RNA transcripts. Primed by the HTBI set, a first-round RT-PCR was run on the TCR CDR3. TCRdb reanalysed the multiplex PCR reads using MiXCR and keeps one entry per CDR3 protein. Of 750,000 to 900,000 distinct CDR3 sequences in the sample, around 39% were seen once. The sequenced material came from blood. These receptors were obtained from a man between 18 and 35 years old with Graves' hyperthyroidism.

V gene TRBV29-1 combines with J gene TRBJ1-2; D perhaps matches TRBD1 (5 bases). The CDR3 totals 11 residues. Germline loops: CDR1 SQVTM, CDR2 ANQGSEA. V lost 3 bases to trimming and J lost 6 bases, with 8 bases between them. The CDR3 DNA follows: TGCAGCGTTGAGGTACAGGATGGCTACACCTTC. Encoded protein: CSVEVQDGYTF.

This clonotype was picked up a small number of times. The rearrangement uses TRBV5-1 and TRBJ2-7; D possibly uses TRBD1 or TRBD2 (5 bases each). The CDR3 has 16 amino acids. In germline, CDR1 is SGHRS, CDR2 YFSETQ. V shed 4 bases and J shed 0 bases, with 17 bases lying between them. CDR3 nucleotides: TGCGCCAGCAGCGGGGGTTCTAGTTTCAGCTCCTACGAGCAGTACTTC. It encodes CASSGGSSFSSYEQYF.

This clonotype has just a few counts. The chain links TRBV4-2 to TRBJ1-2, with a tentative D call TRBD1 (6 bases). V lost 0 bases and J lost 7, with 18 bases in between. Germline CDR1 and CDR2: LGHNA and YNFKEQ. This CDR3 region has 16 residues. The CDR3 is CASSQDGTGSLGGYTF. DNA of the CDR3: TGTGCCAGCAGCCAAGATGGCACAGGGAGTTTAGGTGGCTACACCTTC.

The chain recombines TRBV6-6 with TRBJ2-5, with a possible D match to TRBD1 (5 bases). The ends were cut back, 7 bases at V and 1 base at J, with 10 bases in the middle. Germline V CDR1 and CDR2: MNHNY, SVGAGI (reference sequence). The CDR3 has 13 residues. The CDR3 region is CASIQDTQETQYF. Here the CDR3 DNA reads TGTGCCAGCATTCAGGACACCCAAGAGACCCAGTACTTC.

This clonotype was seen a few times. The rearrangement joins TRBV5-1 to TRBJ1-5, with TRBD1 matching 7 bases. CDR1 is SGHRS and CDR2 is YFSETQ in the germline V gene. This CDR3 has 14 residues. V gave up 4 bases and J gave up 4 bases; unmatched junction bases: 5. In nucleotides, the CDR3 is TGCGCCAGCAGCCAGGGGGATCGGAATCAGCCCCAGCATTTT. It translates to CASSQGDRNQPQHF.

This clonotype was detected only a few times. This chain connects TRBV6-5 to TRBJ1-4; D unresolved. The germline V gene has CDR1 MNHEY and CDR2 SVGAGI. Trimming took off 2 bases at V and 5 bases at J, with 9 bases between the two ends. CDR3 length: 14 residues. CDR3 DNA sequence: TGTGCCAGCAGTTACGGTGGGCGAAATGAAAAACTGTTTTTT. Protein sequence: CASSYGGRNEKLFF.

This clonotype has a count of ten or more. The CDR3 spells CAISEAGVGANVLTF. The CDR3 DNA sequence: TGTGCCATCAGTGAGGCAGGGGTTGGGGCCAACGTCCTGACTTTC. This chain joins TRBV10-3 and TRBJ2-6; possibly TRBD1 for D (6 bases). The ends were cut back, 2 bases at V and 3 bases at J, with 8 bases in the middle. Germline V gives CDR1 ENHRY, CDR2 SYGVKD. The CDR3 covers 15 residues.

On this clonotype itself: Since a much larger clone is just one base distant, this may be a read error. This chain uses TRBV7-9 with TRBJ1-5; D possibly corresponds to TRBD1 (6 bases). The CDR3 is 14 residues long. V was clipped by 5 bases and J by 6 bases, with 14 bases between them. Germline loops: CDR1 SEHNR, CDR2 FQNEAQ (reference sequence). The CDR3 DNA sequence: TGTGCCAGCAGCCCGGGGGCTGGTAGTCAGCCCCAGCATTTT. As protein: CASSPGAGSQPQHF.

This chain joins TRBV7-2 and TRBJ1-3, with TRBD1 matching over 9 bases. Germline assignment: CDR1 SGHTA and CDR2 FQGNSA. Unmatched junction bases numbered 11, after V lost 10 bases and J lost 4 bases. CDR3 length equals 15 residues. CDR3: CAMPGTGIRGNTIYF. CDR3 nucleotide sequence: TGTGCCATGCCCGGGACAGGGATTAGAGGAAACACCATATATTTT.

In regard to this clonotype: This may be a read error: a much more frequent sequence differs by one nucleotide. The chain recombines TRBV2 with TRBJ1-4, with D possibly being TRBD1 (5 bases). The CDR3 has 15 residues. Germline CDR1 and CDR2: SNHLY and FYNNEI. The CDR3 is CATRRDSPTNEKPFF. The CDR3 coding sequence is TGTGCCACCCGCCGGGACTCTCCAACTAATGAAAAACCGTTTTTT.

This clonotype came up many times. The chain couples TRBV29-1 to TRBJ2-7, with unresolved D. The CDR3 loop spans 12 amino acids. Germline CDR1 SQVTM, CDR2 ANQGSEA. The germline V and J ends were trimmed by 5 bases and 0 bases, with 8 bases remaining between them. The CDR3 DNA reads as TGCAGCGTTTCCCTCGGCTCCTACGAGCAGTACTTC. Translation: CSVSLGSYEQYF.

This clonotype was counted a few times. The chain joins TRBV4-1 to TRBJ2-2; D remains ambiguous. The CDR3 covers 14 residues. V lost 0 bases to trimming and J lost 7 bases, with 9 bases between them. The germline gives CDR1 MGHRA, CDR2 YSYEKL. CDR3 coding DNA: TGCGCCAGCAGCCAAGATCCAGGTGGCGGGGAGCTGTTTTTT. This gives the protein CASSQDPGGGELFF.

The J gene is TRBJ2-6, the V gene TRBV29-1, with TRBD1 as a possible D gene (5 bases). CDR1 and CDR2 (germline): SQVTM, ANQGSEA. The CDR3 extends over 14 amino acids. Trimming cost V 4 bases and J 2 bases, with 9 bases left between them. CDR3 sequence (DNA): TGCAGCGTTGTTACAGGTACTGGGGCCAACGTCCTGACTTTC. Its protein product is CSVVTGTGANVLTF.

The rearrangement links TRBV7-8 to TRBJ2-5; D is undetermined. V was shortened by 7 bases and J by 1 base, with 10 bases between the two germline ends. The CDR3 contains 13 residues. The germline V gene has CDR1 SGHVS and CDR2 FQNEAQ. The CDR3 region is CASTSLGQETQYF. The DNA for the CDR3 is TGTGCCAGCACCTCTCTGGGCCAAGAGACCCAGTACTTC.

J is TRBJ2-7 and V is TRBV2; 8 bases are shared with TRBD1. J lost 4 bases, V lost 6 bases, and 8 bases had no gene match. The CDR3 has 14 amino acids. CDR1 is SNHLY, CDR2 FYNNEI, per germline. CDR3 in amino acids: CASRKGQVSYEQYF. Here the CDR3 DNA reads TGTGCCAGCAGAAAGGGACAGGTTAGTTACGAGCAGTACTTC.

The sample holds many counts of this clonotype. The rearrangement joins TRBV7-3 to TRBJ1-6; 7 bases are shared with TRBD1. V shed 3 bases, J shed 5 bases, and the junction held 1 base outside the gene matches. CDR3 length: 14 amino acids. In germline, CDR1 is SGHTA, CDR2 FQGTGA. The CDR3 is CASSFGTDNSPLHF. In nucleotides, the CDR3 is TGTGCCAGCAGCTTCGGGACAGATAATTCACCCCTCCACTTT.

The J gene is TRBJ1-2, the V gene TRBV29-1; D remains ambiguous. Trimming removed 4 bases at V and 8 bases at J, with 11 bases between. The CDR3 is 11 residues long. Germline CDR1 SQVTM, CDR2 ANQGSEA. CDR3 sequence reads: CSVVGLAGYTF. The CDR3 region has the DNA TGCAGCGTTGTAGGACTAGCCGGCTACACCTTC.

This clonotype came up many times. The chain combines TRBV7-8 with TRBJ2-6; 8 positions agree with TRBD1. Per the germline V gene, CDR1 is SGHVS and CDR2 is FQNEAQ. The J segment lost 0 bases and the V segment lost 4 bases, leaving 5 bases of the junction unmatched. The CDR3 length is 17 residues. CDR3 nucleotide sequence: TGTGCCAGCAGCTGGCGGACAGGGAACTCTGGGGCCAACGTCCTGACTTTC. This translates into CASSWRTGNSGANVLTF.

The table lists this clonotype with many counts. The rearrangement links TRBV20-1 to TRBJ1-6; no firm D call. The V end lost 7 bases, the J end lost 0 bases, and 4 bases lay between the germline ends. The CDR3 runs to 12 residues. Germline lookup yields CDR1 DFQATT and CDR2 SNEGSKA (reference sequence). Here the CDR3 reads CSGSSYNSPLHF. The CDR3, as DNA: TGCAGTGGAAGCTCCTATAATTCACCCCTCCACTTT.

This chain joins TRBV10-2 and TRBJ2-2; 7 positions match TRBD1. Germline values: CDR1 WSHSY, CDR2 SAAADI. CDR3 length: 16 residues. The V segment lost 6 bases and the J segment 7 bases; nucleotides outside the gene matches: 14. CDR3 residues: CASSQEGDRVDGELFF. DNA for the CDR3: TGCGCCAGCAGCCAAGAGGGAGACAGGGTAGACGGGGAGCTGTTTTTT.

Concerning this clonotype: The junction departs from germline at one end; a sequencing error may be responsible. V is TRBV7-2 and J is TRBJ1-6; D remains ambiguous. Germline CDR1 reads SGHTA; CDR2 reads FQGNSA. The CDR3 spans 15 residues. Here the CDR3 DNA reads TGCGCCAGCAGCCAAGATGTCGACGGGAAATCACCCCTCCACTTT. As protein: CASSQDVDGKSPLHF.

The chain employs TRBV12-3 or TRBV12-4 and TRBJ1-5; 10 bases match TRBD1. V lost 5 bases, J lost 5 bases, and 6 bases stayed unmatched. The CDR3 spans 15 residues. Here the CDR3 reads CASSLRDRGDQPQHF. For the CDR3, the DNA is TGTGCCAGCAGTCTCCGGGACAGGGGAGATCAGCCCCAGCATTTT.

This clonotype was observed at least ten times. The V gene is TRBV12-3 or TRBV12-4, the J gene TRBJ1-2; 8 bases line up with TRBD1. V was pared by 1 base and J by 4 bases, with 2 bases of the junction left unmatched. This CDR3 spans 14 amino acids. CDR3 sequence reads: CASSLGTGLYGYTF. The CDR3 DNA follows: TGTGCCAGCAGTTTAGGGACAGGGCTCTATGGCTACACCTTC.

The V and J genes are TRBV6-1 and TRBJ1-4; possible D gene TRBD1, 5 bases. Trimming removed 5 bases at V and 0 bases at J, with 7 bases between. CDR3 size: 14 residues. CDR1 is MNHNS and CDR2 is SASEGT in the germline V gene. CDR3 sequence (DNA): TGTGCCAGCAGTTGGGGGGCAACTAATGAAAAACTGTTTTTT. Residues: CASSWGATNEKLFF.

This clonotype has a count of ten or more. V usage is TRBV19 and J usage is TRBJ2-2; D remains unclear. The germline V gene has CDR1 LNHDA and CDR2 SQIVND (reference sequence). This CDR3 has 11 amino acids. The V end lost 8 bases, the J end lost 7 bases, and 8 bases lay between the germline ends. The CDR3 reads CASWNVGELFF. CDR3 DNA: TGTGCCAGTTGGAACGTCGGGGAGCTGTTTTTT.

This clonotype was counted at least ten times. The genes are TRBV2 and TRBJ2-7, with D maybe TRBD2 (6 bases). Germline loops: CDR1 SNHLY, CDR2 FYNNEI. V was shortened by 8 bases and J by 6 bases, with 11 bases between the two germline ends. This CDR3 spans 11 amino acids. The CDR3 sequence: CASGGTGEQYF. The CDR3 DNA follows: TGTGCCAGCGGGGGGACGGGCGAGCAGTACTTC.

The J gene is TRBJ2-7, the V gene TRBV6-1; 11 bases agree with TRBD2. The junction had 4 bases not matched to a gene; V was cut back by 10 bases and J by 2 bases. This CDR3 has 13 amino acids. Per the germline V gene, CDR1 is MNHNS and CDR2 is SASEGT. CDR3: CATIAGGPYEQYF. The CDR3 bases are TGTGCCACCATAGCGGGGGGGCCCTACGAGCAGTACTTC.

The CDR3 nucleotides read TGCGCCAGCAGCCAGGGGTCCAATCTAGAGACCCAGTACTTC. Its translation: CASSQGSNLETQYF. The V call is TRBV4-1, the J call TRBJ2-5; D unresolved. The CDR3 length is 14 residues. V lost 3 bases to trimming and J lost 4 bases, with 12 bases between them. Germline lookup yields CDR1 MGHRA and CDR2 YSYEKL.